This T cell receptor beta chain is drawn from a study of shared clonotypes between healthy human individuals (dated by TCRdb to about 2020). Describing the broader study: The cohort comprised two women and a few men aged 18 to 49 years. For each donor, CD4 naive and CD4 memory were each run on three plates, CD8 naive on two plates, and CD8 memory on one plate. The study deeply sequenced blood TCR repertoires of about 5 healthy adults to estimate repertoire size and the extent of clonotype sharing between individuals. To increase sequencing depth and limit assay-specific biases, TCR repertoire library preparation and sequencing were carried out by different laboratories using diverse techniques. Between about 0.85 and 10 billion PBMCs per donor were obtained by leukapheresis. Overall study results and their limits: Across four donors, around 5% of naive CD4, roughly 3.8% of naive CD8, about 2.3% of memory CD4, and 0.4% of memory CD8 clonotypes were shared. The genetic and exposure-history diversity represented was limited by the small number of donors. Larger estimated clonotype richness was generally found for naive subsets than for memory subsets. Even with the large sequencing depth, rarefaction of the sorted-subset datasets indicated that sequencing was incomplete. Pairwise subsampling indicated that sequencing depth was expected to affect the degree of clonotype sharing among donors. Clonotypes shared by all four sorted-subset donors showed higher generation probabilities than non-shared clonotypes. Sampling was restricted to blood, and TCR repertoires in tissue are likely to differ from TCR repertoires in blood.

The donors were healthy, HIV-negative adults who had no recently reported acute infections or vaccinations. Every donor was a Caucasian adult living in Nashville, Tennessee, USA. CD4+ T cells were enriched by magnetic negative selection; naive cells were then positively selected on CD45RA, and the negative fraction formed the memory subset. Blood was obtained by leukapheresis, after which PBMCs were separated by Ficoll-Histopaque density gradient centrifugation and cryopreserved in liquid nitrogen vapor phase. Purity and quantity of every magnetically sorted T cell population were checked by analytical flow cytometry. Genomic DNA was isolated from each sorted fraction and quantified by UV absorbance on a Nanodrop 2000c. V gives up 5 bases and J gives up 1 base, and the segment between their germline ends measures 8 bases. CDR1 and CDR2 (SGHTA, FQGTGA) derive from the germline V gene. The CDR3 goes from the cysteine to the phenylalanine over 13 residues. The only DNA kept is the CDR3, 39 bases in frame from the first base.

Details on this clone: Its antigen is still unknown. No much larger clone is present one base from it, and per-base qualities are unavailable.

TCR CDR3 regions were amplified from genomic DNA by multiplex PCR using the deep immunoSEQ assay. For each cell subset, the extracted genomic DNA was distributed evenly across all wells of several immunoSEQ 96-well plates, and each plate served as one replicate. For sorted subsets, each replicate PCR was loaded with around 220 ng genomic DNA, equivalent to roughly 30,000 T cell genomes. The purified libraries were quantified using a Qubit 3.0 fluorometer, sized with a Bioanalyzer 2100, and then quantified again using the KAPA Library Quantification kit. Every immunoSEQ 96-well plate was sequenced on a separate single-read 150-cycle Illumina NextSeq 550 flow cell. The study's processing was this. Because the immunoSEQ output held only junctional sequences and lacked quality scores, the filtering could not match the filtering applied to full-length reads. To assign V/J genes and CDR3, sequences were annotated against IMGT germline references using PyIR, a Python wrapper for IgBLAST v1.9. Reads were filtered out if the reads had weak V/J assignments (E-value above 1e-6), no CDR3, stop codons, out-of-frame junctions, or ambiguous translated residues. A V3J clonotype was defined by an identical inferred V gene, J gene, and CDR3 amino acid sequence. The percentage overlap between two repertoires was calculated by dividing the number of shared unique clonotypes by the size of the smaller repertoire. Three approaches were used to assess repertoire richness: RTK rarefaction, the Chao1 estimator, and Recon v2.1 estimates of unobserved clonotypes. OLGA was used to compute generation probabilities for all TCRbeta clonotypes that the gDNA method yielded from a few donors. The table was pulled from immuneACCESS by TCRdb, which kept in-frame rearrangements only. Such tables lose some clones; where checked, under half of the loss comes from unresolved V genes, and the rest has no known cause. The V and J calls and the clone size are those of that table, but D and trimming were determined from the DNA. The sample records nearly 1,000,000 clones, 76% of which are singletons. The top ten constitute 1.5% of the sample.

Input material: memory CD4+ T cells sorted from blood. The cell subset or site label, read with the paper, signifies: CD45RA-negative fraction. The sequence was obtained from a man between 18 and 29 years old in good health. Rearrangement joined TRBV7-3 to TRBJ2-5, with no confidently assigned D gene. The CDR3 protein: CASSMYGQETQYF. The DNA sequence is TGTGCCAGCAGCATGTACGGCCAAGAGACCCAGTACTTC.